This TCR beta chain was sequenced in a study of monozygotic twins with cystic fibrosis. Study at large: With about 15 PCR cycles, barcoded libraries came from 2.5 to 3.5 micrograms of fragmented DNA.

Data came from immunoSEQ multiplex PCR; TCRdb stores just in-frame clones and leaves some out. The sample consists of tens of thousands of clones, just over 95% of them appearing once. V gave up 1 base and J gave up 3 bases, with 12 bases separating them. Germline V lookup: CDR1 SGHTA, CDR2 FQGNSA. This CDR3 has 15 amino acids. Findings and caveats of the study: In 13 of 16 pairs, V gene usage was closest to the co-twin's. The repertoire was suggested to be naive-dominated, clonality median approximately 0.0098. Unrelated CF individuals shared fewer identical clonotypes than monozygotic CF twins.

As concerns this clone: Antigen specificity is unknown.

The sequence was obtained from a girl aged 2 to 10 with cystic fibrosis. The rearrangement links TRBV7-2 to TRBJ1-2; D remains unclear. The sample consisted of blood. As DNA, the CDR3 is TGTGCCAGCAGCTTAGGCCGGGAGGCGCACTATGGCTACACCTTC. It is translated as CASSLGREAHYGYTF.